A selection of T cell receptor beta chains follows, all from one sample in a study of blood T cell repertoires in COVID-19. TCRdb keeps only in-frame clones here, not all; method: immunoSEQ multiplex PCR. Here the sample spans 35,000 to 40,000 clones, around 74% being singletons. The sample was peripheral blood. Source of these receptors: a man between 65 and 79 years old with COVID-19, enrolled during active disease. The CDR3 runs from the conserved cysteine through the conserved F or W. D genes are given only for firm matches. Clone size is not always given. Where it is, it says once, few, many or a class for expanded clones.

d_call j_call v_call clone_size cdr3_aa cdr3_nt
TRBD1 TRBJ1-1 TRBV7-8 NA CASSLAGTANTEAFF TGTGCCAGCAGCTTAGCGGGGACAGCGAACACTGAAGCTTTCTTT
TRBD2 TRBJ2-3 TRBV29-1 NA CSVDGASGRATDTQYF TGCAGCGTTGACGGGGCTAGCGGGAGGGCTACAGATACGCAGTATTTT
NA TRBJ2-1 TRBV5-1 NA CASSLVEKGNEQFF TGCGCCAGCAGCTTAGTGGAAAAGGGGAATGAGCAGTTCTTC
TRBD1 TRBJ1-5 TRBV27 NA CASSFRGPQPQHF TGTGCCAGCAGTTTCAGGGGGCCTCAGCCCCAGCATTTT
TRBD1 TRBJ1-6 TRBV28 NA CASSSYRGRFSPLHF TGTGCCAGCAGCTCCTACAGGGGAAGATTTTCACCCCTCCACTTT
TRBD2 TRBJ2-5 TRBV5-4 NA CASSSPSGYQETQYF TGTGCCAGCAGCTCCCCTAGCGGGTACCAAGAGACCCAGTACTTC
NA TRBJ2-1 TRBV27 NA CASSPGTVWSYNEQFF TGTGCCAGCAGCCCCGGGACTGTATGGTCCTACAATGAGCAGTTCTTC
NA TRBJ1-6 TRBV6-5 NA CASSYSRGRGNSPLHF TGTGCCAGCAGTTACTCGAGAGGGCGCGGGAATTCACCCCTCCACTTT
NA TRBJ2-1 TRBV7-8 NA CASSLSFEQFF TGTGCCAGCAGCTTATCATTTGAGCAGTTCTTC
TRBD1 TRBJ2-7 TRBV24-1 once CATSDFGTGYEQYF TGTGCCACCAGTGATTTCGGGACAGGTTACGAGCAGTACTTC
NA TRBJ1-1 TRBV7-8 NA CASSSHRVASSNTEAFF TGTGCCAGCAGCTCTCACAGAGTTGCTTCGTCGAACACTGAAGCTTTCTTT
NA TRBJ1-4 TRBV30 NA CAWSYTGRENEKLFF TGTGCCTGGAGTTACACCGGGCGGGAAAATGAAAAACTGTTTTTT
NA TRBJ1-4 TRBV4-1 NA CASSPMTGGPEKLFF TGCGCCAGCAGCCCGATGACAGGTGGTCCCGAAAAACTGTTTTTT
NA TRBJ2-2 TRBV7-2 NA CASTVNRRRAGELFF TGTGCCAGCACCGTAAACCGGAGGCGCGCCGGGGAGCTGTTTTTT
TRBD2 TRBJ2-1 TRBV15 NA CATSTLGLAGGSYNEQFF TGTGCCACCAGCACCCTGGGACTAGCGGGAGGTTCCTACAATGAGCAGTTCTTC